This T cell receptor beta chain was observed in a study of cytomegalovirus exposure and HLA in healthy donors. Looked up from germline, CDR1 is SGHVS and CDR2 is FQNEAQ. The CDR3 length is 17 residues. The PCR employed 60 Vbeta primers together with 13 Jbeta primers. Assay used: immunoSEQ multiplex PCR; TCRdb lists only in-frame clones, some missing. The data hold approximately 150,000 clones, with 68% observed a single time. Comments on this clone: A junction end diverges from the germline sequence, so it may reflect a read error. This sample includes further DNA sequences coding for the same CDR3.

Sequenced input: PBMCs. The receptor's source is a man aged 45-65 years in good health and CMV-seronegative. V gene TRBV7-8 combines with J gene TRBJ1-5, with D maybe TRBD1 (5 bases). The CDR3 sequence is CASSLVTARVSNQPQHF. CDR3 nucleotides: TGTGCCAGCAGCTTAGTAACCGCCAGGGTTAGCAACCAGCCCCAGCATTTT.